The source of this T cell receptor (beta chain) is a study of blood T cell repertoires in COVID-19. Study-level background: The samples span acute and convalescent COVID-19 from the United States, Italy and Spain. From T cells, B-cell-depleted T cells, or PBMCs came the material, which was cDNA or gDNA.

In the study's own analysis: Researchers report that nucleated cell counts were estimated from reference gene primer amplification. Measured with immunoSEQ multiplex PCR; TCRdb has only the in-frame clones, and not every one. That table is the source of V, J and clone size, and D and trimming were worked out from the DNA. The sample has fewer than 85,000 clones, around 90% seen once; the top ten hold around 0.98%. Germline CDR1 MNHEY, CDR2 SMNVEV (reference sequence). V lost 2 bases and J 4 bases, leaving 9 bases between the germline ends. There are 14 residues in the CDR3. The TCR comes from a woman between 50 and 59 years old in a cohort sampled during active COVID-19. The chain uses TRBV27 and TRBJ1-5; D remains unclear. The sample comprised peripheral blood. CDR3 protein: CASSLVGDNQPQHF. For the CDR3, the DNA is TGTGCCAGCAGTTTAGTCGGGGATAATCAGCCCCAGCATTTT.